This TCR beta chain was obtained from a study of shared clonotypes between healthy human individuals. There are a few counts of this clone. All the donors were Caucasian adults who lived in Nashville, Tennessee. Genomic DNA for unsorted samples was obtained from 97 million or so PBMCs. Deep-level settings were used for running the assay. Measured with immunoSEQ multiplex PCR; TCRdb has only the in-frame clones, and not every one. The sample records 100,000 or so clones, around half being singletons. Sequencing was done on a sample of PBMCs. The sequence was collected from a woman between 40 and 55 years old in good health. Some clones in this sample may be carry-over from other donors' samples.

The CDR3 nucleotides read TGTGCCAGCAGCCCCCGGTCCGCTACACATGAGCAGTTCTTC. Translated, it gives CASSPRSATHEQFF. This chain connects TRBV7-9 to TRBJ2-1; D not resolved. This CDR3 comprises 14 residues. Germline V gene data show CDR1 as SEHNR and CDR2 as FQNEAQ (reference sequence). The V end lost 5 bases, the J end lost 8 bases, and 16 bases lay between the germline ends.